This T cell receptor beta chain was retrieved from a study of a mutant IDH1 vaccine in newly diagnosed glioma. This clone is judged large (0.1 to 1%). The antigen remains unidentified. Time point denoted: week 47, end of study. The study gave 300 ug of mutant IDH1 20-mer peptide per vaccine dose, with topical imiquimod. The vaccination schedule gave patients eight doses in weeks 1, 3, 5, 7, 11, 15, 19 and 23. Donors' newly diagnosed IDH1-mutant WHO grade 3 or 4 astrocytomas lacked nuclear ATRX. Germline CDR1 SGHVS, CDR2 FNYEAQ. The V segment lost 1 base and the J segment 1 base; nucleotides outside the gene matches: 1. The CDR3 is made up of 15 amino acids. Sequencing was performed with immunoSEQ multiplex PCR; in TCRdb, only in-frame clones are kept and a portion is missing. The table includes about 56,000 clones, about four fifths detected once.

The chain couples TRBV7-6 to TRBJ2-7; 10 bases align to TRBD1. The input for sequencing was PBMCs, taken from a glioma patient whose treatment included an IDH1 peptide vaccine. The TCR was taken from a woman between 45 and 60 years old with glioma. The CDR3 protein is CASSLEGQGSYEQYF. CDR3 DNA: TGTGCCAGCAGCTTAGAGGGACAGGGGTCCTACGAGCAGTACTTC.